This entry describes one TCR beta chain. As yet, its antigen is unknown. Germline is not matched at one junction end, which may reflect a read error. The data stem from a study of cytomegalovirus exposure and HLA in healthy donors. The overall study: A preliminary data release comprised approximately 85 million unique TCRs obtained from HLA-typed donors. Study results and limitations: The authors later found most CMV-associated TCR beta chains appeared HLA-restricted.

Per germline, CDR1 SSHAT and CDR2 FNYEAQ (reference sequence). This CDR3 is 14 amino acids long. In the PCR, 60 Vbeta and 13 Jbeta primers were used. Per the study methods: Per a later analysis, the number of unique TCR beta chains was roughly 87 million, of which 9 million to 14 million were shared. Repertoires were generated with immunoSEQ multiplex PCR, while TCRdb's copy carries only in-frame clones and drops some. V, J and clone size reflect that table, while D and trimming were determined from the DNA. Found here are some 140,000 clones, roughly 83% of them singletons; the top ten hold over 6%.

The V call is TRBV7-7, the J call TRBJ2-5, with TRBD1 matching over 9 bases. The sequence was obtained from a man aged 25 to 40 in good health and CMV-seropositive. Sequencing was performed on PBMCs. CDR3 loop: CASSVQGAGETQYF. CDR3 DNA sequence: TGTGCTAGCAGCGTACAGGGGGCGGGTGAGACCCAGTACTTC.